The sample holds a few counts of the clone carrying this T cell receptor beta chain. The antigen is not known. TCRdb reprocessed the 5' RACE reads via MiXCR and lists one record per CDR3 protein. This sample carries 500,000 to 650,000 distinct CDR3 sequences, approximately 13% of them seen once, and the ten largest clones take over 12%. The sample belongs to a study of T cells after yellow fever vaccination. Per germline, CDR1 GTSNPN and CDR2 SVGIG (reference sequence). The CDR3 is 16 amino acids. After removal of 2 bases from V and 2 bases from J, the junction contained 8 bases not matched to a gene. Study-level results: Sorted repertoires could include abundant contaminating clonotypes from bulk cells.

Source: PBMCs, taken on the day of the yellow fever booster vaccination. This TCR was recovered from a young man who received the YFV17D yellow fever vaccine. V usage is TRBV30 and J usage is TRBJ2-3; TRBD2 aligns across 9 bases. The CDR3 DNA is TGTGCCTGGAGTACTAGGGCGGGAGGGAACACAGATACGCAGTATTTT. The encoded protein is CAWSTRAGGNTDTQYF.